The 3 T cell receptor beta chains below were found in one sample sequenced in a study of monozygotic twins with inflammatory bowel disease. TCRdb re-called the 5' RACE reads; one entry per CDR3 protein, DNA not given. Reported are 200,000 to 250,000 distinct CDR3 sequences; the ten largest clones contain roughly 7.7%. Sequencing was performed on blood. The receptors come from a human donor with ulcerative colitis or Crohn's disease, or a healthy co-twin of an affected twin (not recorded which).

V usage is TRBV7-2 and J usage is TRBJ2-1; checking the TCRdb D call of TRBD2 is not possible without DNA. Germline V gene data show CDR1 as SGHTA and CDR2 as FQGNSA. The CDR3 contains 15 residues. CDR3 sequence reads: CASSSSSGRVDEQFF.

The rearrangement uses TRBV6-5 and TRBJ2-5; the D call of TRBD2 rests on TCRdb alone, since no DNA is present to check it. The CDR3 totals 14 residues. Germline CDR1 and CDR2: MNHEY and SVGAGI. CDR3 loop: CASSYGGIGETQYF.

The CDR3 sequence is CASSLDGSSGPYEQYF. V is TRBV5-1 and J is TRBJ2-7; as DNA is missing, the TRBD2 call by TCRdb cannot be tested. CDR3 length equals 16 residues. Germline V gene sequence: CDR1 SGHRS, CDR2 YFSETQ.